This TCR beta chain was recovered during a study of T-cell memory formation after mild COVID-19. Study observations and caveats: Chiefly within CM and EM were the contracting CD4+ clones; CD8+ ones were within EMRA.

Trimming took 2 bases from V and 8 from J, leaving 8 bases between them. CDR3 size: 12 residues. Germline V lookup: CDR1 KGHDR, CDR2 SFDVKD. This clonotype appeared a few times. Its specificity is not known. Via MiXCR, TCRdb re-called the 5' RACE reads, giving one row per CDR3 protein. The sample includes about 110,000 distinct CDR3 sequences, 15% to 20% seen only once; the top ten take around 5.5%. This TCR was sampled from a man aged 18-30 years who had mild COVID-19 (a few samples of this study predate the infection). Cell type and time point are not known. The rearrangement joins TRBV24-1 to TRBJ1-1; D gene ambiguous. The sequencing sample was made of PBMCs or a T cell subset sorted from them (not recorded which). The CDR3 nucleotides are TGTGCCACCAGTGATTCAAGGCAAGAAGCTTTCTTT. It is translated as CATSDSRQEAFF.